The rows below give T cell receptor beta chains drawn from one sample of a study of Ad26.COV2.S vaccination and SARS-CoV-2 variants. Assay used: immunoSEQ multiplex PCR; TCRdb lists only in-frame clones, some missing. Of a few hundred thousand clones in the sample, roughly 90% were seen once. This specimen consisted of peripheral blood, obtained in a trial of Ad26.COV2.S vaccine versus placebo. Receptors originate from a person between 18 and 65 years old who received the Ad26.COV2.S COVID-19 vaccine or a placebo. CDR3s include the opening cysteine and the closing phenylalanine or tryptophan. A D gene is named only where the DNA matches it firmly. Clone size is stated in some rows and not others, as once, few, many or a class when expanded.

J: TRBJ2-3; V: TRBV7-2; size: NA; D: TRBD1; DNA: TGTGCCAGCAGGAACACAGGGGGGGATACGCAGTATTTT; CDR3: CASRNTGGDTQYF
J: TRBJ2-7; V: TRBV11-2; size: NA; D: TRBD2; DNA: TGTGCCAGCAGCTTCTCGACTAGCGGGAACTACGAGCAGTACTTC; CDR3: CASSFSTSGNYEQYF
J: TRBJ1-1; V: TRBV29-1; size: once; D: NA; DNA: TGCAGCGCTTCCGACATGAACACTGAAGCTTTCTTT; CDR3: CSASDMNTEAFF
J: TRBJ1-4; V: TRBV27; size: NA; D: NA; DNA: TGTGCCAGCAGTTTAAGGGGGACGAGGTTTTCTGAAAAACTGTTTTTT; CDR3: CASSLRGTRFSEKLFF
J: TRBJ2-6; V: TRBV7-8; size: NA; D: TRBD2; DNA: TGTGCCAGCAGCTCCCTCATCGGGCTCCGGGGGGGCTCTGGGGCCAACGTCCTGACTTTC; CDR3: CASSSLIGLRGGSGANVLTF
J: TRBJ2-7; V: TRBV11-3; size: NA; D: TRBD1; DNA: TGTGCCAGCAGCTCCGGACAGGGTTACGAGCAGTACTTC; CDR3: CASSSGQGYEQYF
J: TRBJ2-1; V: TRBV7-2; size: NA; D: TRBD2; DNA: TGTGCCAGCAGCTTAGCAGCTAGCGGGAATAACAATGAGCAGTTCTTC; CDR3: CASSLAASGNNNEQFF
J: TRBJ2-7; V: TRBV4-3; size: NA; D: NA; DNA: TGCGCCAGCAGCCAAAGCAATGTCGGATCCTACGAGCAGTACTTC; CDR3: CASSQSNVGSYEQYF
J: TRBJ2-1; V: TRBV27; size: NA; D: TRBD2; DNA: TGTGCCAGCAGTTCCGGGACTAGCGGGAGCAATGAGCAGTTCTTC; CDR3: CASSSGTSGSNEQFF
J: TRBJ2-3; V: TRBV19; size: NA; D: TRBD2; DNA: TGTGCCAGTAGTCAAGGGACTAGCGGGCTACGAGCAGATACGCAGTATTTT; CDR3: CASSQGTSGLRADTQYF
J: TRBJ1-1; V: TRBV24-1; size: NA; D: TRBD1; DNA: TGTGCCACCAGTGATGGGACAGGGACAGCTTCTGAAGCTTTCTTT; CDR3: CATSDGTGTASEAFF
J: TRBJ2-7; V: TRBV11-2; size: NA; D: NA; DNA: TGTGCCAGCAGCCAAACCTACTCGACATACCCCACCTACGAGCAGTACTTC; CDR3: CASSQTYSTYPTYEQYF
J: TRBJ2-3; V: TRBV10-3; size: NA; D: NA; DNA: TGTGCCATCGCCAAGGGAGATACGCAGTATTTT; CDR3: CAIAKGDTQYF
J: TRBJ2-1; V: TRBV7-9; size: NA; D: NA; DNA: TGTGCCAGCACCCTTAGCGGTTTTAGCTCCTACAATGAGCAGTTCTTC; CDR3: CASTLSGFSSYNEQFF
J: TRBJ1-5; V: TRBV5-8; size: NA; D: NA; DNA: TGTGCCAGCAGCTTGGCCGCCACGTCTAGCAATCAGCCCCAGCATTTT; CDR3: CASSLAATSSNQPQHF